There are many counts of the clone carrying this T cell receptor beta chain. Its target is not known. This sample was taken from a study of read filtering for tumor transcriptome and immune sequencing. Study-wide background: Patients were about 17 male and some 13 female, mean age approximately 70 years, range about 45 to 85. Per sample, TCR-region reads ranged about 3.5 to 11 million by IR-seq, roughly 75 to 1,400 by RNA-seq.

Regarding the study as a whole: IR-seq and RNA-seq agreed better without single-read clonotypes.

From 300 to 400 ng of RNA, a library with molecular barcoded alpha/delta and beta/gamma adaptors was made. TCRdb reprocessed the reads with MiXCR, giving one entry per CDR3 protein. The sample yields tens of thousands of distinct CDR3 sequences, 12% seen once. V was shortened by 3 bases and J by 1 base, with 5 bases between the two germline ends. This CDR3 comprises 13 residues. The germline CDR1 and CDR2 sequences are KGHDR and SFDVKD. The specimen was a population of CD138-negative cells sorted from bone marrow. The TCR was taken from a donor aged 40 or older with multiple myeloma. The chain joins TRBV24-1 to TRBJ1-1; no definite D call. The CDR3 bases are TGTGCCACCAGTGATCGGGGGAACACTGAAGCTTTCTTT. Translated: CATSDRGNTEAFF.